These T cell receptor beta chains were read from a single sample in a study of blood T cell repertoires in COVID-19. Sequenced by immunoSEQ multiplex PCR; TCRdb stores in-frame clones only, minus some. The repertoire has roughly 100,000 clones, about four fifths of them found once; the top ten carry over 20%. The sequenced sample consisted of peripheral blood. Receptor source: a man in his 60s with acute or convalescent COVID-19. CDR3s include the opening cysteine and the closing phenylalanine or tryptophan. The order of the fields is J gene, clone size, V gene, D gene, CDR3 protein, CDR3 DNA. The D gene is left open where the match is weak. Clone size is shown for a subset of rows, as once, few, many or a class of expanded clone.

TRBJ1-4	few	TRBV4-1	NA	CASSVSQYNEKLFF	TGCGCTAGCAGTGTCTCCCAGTATAATGAAAAACTGTTTTTT
TRBJ2-7	few	TRBV3-1/TRBV3-2	NA	CASGVSYEQYF	TGTGCCAGCGGAGTATCCTACGAGCAGTACTTC
TRBJ2-3	NA	TRBV5-1	NA	CASSLGGTLSHTDTQYF	TGCGCCAGCAGCTTGGGTGGGACATTGAGTCACACAGATACGCAGTATTTT
TRBJ2-2	NA	TRBV12-3/TRBV12-4	TRBD2	CASARGDTGELFF	TGTGCCAGCGCGCGGGGGGACACCGGGGAGCTGTTTTTT
TRBJ2-1	NA	TRBV4-1	NA	CASSPAGEYNEQFF	TGCGCCAGCAGCCCAGCTGGGGAGTACAATGAGCAGTTCTTC
TRBJ1-3	NA	TRBV11-3	NA	CASSGRGISGNTIYF	TGTGCCAGCAGCGGCAGGGGAATCTCTGGAAACACCATATATTTT
TRBJ2-7	NA	TRBV5-6	NA	CASRFLATTSYEQYF	TGTGCCAGCAGGTTTCTAGCGACTACTTCCTACGAGCAGTACTTC
TRBJ1-6	NA	TRBV7-8	NA	CASSLGVSSYNSPLHF	TGTGCCAGCAGCTTGGGCGTAAGCTCCTATAATTCACCCCTCCACTTT
TRBJ2-3	NA	TRBV9	TRBD1	CASSVTGSPDTQYF	TGTGCCAGCAGCGTGACAGGGAGCCCAGATACGCAGTATTTT
TRBJ1-1	NA	TRBV5-1	TRBD1	CATSTGGRVTEAFF	TGCGCCACCTCGACAGGGGGCCGGGTCACTGAAGCTTTCTTT
TRBJ2-1	NA	TRBV5-1	TRBD2	CASSSTSARFNEQFF	TGCGCCAGCAGCTCGACTAGCGCGAGGTTCAATGAGCAGTTCTTC
TRBJ2-1	NA	TRBV3-1/TRBV3-2	NA	CASSQRSSYNEQFF	TGTGCCAGCAGCCAGAGGAGCTCCTACAATGAGCAGTTCTTC
TRBJ2-5	NA	TRBV5-5	NA	CASSLSPGETQYF	TGTGCCAGCAGCTTGTCCCCCGGAGAGACCCAGTACTTC
TRBJ1-1	NA	TRBV3-1/TRBV3-2	NA	CASSQGRNTEAFF	TGTGCCAGCAGCCAAGGGAGAAACACTGAAGCTTTCTTT
TRBJ1-6	NA	TRBV19	NA	CASSIRLPVGGLPDLNSPLHF	TGTGCCAGTAGTATCCGCTTACCGGTAGGGGGTCTTCCGGATCTCAATTCACCCCTCCACTTT
TRBJ1-5	NA	TRBV9	NA	CASSVGGGGNQPQHF	TGTGCCAGCAGCGTAGGTGGAGGCGGCAATCAGCCCCAGCATTTT
TRBJ2-7	NA	TRBV7-9	NA	CASSSGGSSYEQYF	TGTGCCAGCAGCTCCGGGGGAAGCTCCTACGAGCAGTACTTC
TRBJ1-1	NA	TRBV29-1	TRBD1	CSVGVTGENTEAFF	TGCAGCGTTGGCGTCACAGGGGAGAACACTGAAGCTTTCTTT
TRBJ1-5	NA	TRBV19	NA	CASSIDQKQPQHF	TGTGCCAGTAGTATAGATCAGAAGCAGCCCCAGCATTTT
TRBJ1-2	NA	TRBV10-1	NA	CASSDKTGYGYTF	TGCGCCAGCAGCGACAAGACAGGCTATGGCTACACCTTC
TRBJ1-1	medium-sized	TRBV15	TRBD1	CATSSQDRFGTEAFF	TGTGCCACCAGCAGTCAGGACAGGTTTGGTACTGAAGCTTTCTTT
TRBJ2-2	NA	TRBV30	NA	CAWSGGELFF	TGTGCCTGGAGCGGAGGCGAGCTGTTTTTT
TRBJ2-5	NA	TRBV5-1	TRBD1	CASSPGQLQETQYF	TGCGCCAGCAGCCCGGGACAGTTACAAGAGACCCAGTACTTC
TRBJ2-1	NA	TRBV7-8	NA	CASSLDPGSEQFF	TGTGCCAGCAGCTTAGATCCGGGGAGTGAGCAGTTCTTC